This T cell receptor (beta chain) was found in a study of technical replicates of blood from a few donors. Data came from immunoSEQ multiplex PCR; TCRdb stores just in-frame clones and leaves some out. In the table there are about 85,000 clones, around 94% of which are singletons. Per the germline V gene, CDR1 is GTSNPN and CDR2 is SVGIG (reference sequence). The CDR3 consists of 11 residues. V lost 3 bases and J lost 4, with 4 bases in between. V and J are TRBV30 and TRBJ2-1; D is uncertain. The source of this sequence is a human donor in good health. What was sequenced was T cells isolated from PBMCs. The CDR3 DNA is TGTGCCTGGAGCCGTTACAATGAGCAGTTCTTC. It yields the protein CAWSRYNEQFF.